One sample yielded the 8 T cell receptor beta chains listed below, sequenced in a study of human T cells and chemical hapten exposure (dated by TCRdb to the early 2020s). Library preparation attached unique molecular identifiers to individual cDNA molecules for quantitative, reproducible TCR counting. The public reads were reprocessed in TCRdb via fastp at Q25 and MiXCR, keeping in-frame beta chains. CDR3 protein duplicates are merged, each entry listing the most common genes and DNA. Present in this sample are around 120,000 distinct CDR3 sequences, around 8.5% of which were seen just once. Around 1.5% of the sample is taken by the ten largest. Unfractionated whole blood was collected in Tempus Blood RNA tubes, and total RNA was extracted from that blood. The material sequenced was whole blood. The receptors stem from a human donor in good health. Some clones in this sample may be carry-over from other donors' samples. Donor details come from another sample of the same person, matched by shared clones.

The V and J genes are TRBV6-5 and TRBJ2-3; D gene uncertain. V lost 6 bases, J lost 13 bases, and 20 bases lay in between. The CDR3 length is 13 residues. The germline gives CDR1 MNHEY, CDR2 SVGAGI. CDR3 amino acids: CASRPGSLSREYF. CDR3 DNA sequence: TGTGCCAGCAGACCCGGGTCGCTGTCTCGGGAGTATTTT.

This clonotype turned up a few times. The chain employs TRBV5-1 and TRBJ2-5; tentative D call: TRBD1 (8 bases). V was cut by 4 bases and J by 2 bases, with 21 bases left in between. CDR1 is SGHRS, CDR2 YFSETQ, per germline. The CDR3 sequence is 17 residues long. CDR3 loop: CASSTRGGTGIQETQYF. DNA for the CDR3: TGCGCCAGCAGCACGAGGGGGGGGACAGGTATACAAGAGACCCAGTACTTC.

In this sample, this clonotype turned up many times. The chain is built from TRBV7-2 and TRBJ2-1, with TRBD2 identical over 7 bases. The length of the CDR3 is 13 residues. Germline lookup yields CDR1 SGHTA and CDR2 FQGNSA. The V and J ends lost 7 bases and 9 bases, in that order; junction bases with no gene match: 9. CDR3 in DNA: TGTGCCAGCACCACCAGACTAGCTAGTGAGCAGTTCTTC. Its protein is CASTTRLASEQFF.

The sample holds a few counts of this clonotype. The chain uses TRBV20-1 and TRBJ2-1, with D perhaps TRBD2 (7 bases). This CDR3 spans 16 amino acids. The germline V gene has CDR1 DFQATT and CDR2 SNEGSKA (reference sequence). V lost 0 bases to trimming and J lost 5 bases, with 17 bases between them. The DNA for the CDR3 is TGCAGTGCTAGAGATTTGCGGGGGCCTCTAAACAATGAGCAGTTCTTC. This codes for CSARDLRGPLNNEQFF.

The genes are TRBV20-1 and TRBJ2-4, with D uncertain. From germline, CDR1 is DFQATT and CDR2 SNEGSKA (reference sequence). The CDR3 extends over 15 amino acids. The V end was cut by 0 bases, the J end by 0 bases, with 9 bases between. CDR3: CSARDELLAKNIQYF. DNA of the CDR3: TGCAGTGCTAGAGATGAGCTGCTAGCCAAAAACATTCAGTACTTC.

This clonotype was observed a handful of times. The genes are TRBV12-3 or TRBV12-4 and TRBJ2-7; 9 bases map to TRBD2. J gave up 2 bases and V 5 bases, and 7 bases lay outside the gene matches. CDR3 size: 15 residues. This chain's CDR3 is CASSALAGPTYEQYF. Written as DNA, the CDR3 is TGTGCCAGCAGTGCCCTAGCGGGGCCAACCTACGAGCAGTACTTC.

This clonotype showed up many times. The rearrangement joins TRBV2 to TRBJ1-4; no clear D gene. Germline CDR1 and CDR2: SNHLY and FYNNEI. The V end was cut by 8 bases, the J end by 5 bases, with 9 bases between. The CDR3 length is 12 residues. The CDR3 DNA sequence: TGTGCCAGCGGCAGGAGAAATGAAAAACTGTTTTTT. Its translation is CASGRRNEKLFF.

This clonotype was seen ten or more times. V gene TRBV12-3 or TRBV12-4 combines with J gene TRBJ1-2, with 7 bases aligning to TRBD1. This CDR3 contains 12 residues. Losses at the gene ends were 5 bases for V and 7 bases for J; bases not matched to a gene: 4. The CDR3 coding sequence is TGTGCCAGCAGTCCGAGGACAGGTGGCTACACCTTC. This gives the protein CASSPRTGGYTF.